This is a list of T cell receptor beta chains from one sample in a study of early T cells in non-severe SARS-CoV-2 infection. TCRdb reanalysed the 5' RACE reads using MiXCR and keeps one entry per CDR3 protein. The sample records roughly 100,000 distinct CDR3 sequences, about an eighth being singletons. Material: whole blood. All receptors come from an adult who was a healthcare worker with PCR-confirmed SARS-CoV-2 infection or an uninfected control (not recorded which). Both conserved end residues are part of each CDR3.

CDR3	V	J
CASSPLLSGANVLTF	TRBV9	TRBJ2-6
CASQGNYGYTF	TRBV12-3/TRBV12-4	TRBJ1-2
CASSPQRGSYEQYF	TRBV19	TRBJ2-7
CASSRQVSGANVLTF	TRBV11-2	TRBJ2-6
CSARDRGLARNEQFF	TRBV20-1	TRBJ2-1
CASSSLASGDNEQFF	TRBV27	TRBJ2-1
CASSEITGTGSYEQYF	TRBV11-2	TRBJ2-7
CASSQDPWNNEQFF	TRBV4-1	TRBJ2-1
CATSRDVGGSEAFF	TRBV15	TRBJ1-1
CAVQQGADTQYF	TRBV10-3	TRBJ2-3
CASTTSGIGGYTF	TRBV28	TRBJ1-2
CASVVEFTDTQYF	TRBV6-1	TRBJ2-3
CSANRDIETQYF	TRBV20-1	TRBJ2-5
CASSYSGAGDNEQFF	TRBV6-5	TRBJ2-1
CASSTPGTYTDTQYF	TRBV11-2	TRBJ2-3
CASSLGAGGEQYF	TRBV12-3/TRBV12-4	TRBJ2-7
CASSLDRIARETQYF	TRBV11-2	TRBJ2-5
CSVELAGASYEQYF	TRBV29-1	TRBJ2-7